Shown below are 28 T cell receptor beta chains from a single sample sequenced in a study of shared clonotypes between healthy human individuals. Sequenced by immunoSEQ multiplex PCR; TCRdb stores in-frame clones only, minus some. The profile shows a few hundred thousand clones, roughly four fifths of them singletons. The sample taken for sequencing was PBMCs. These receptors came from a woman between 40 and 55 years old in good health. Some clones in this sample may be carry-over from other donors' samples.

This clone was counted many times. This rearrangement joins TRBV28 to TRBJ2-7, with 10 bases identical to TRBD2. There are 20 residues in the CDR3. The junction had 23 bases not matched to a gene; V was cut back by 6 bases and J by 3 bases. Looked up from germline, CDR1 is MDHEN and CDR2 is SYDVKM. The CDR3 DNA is TGTGCCAGCAGCGCCCTTCCAGGGGGCTCTAGGGGACTAGCGAGCTACGAGCAGTACTTC. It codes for CASSALPGGSRGLASYEQYF.

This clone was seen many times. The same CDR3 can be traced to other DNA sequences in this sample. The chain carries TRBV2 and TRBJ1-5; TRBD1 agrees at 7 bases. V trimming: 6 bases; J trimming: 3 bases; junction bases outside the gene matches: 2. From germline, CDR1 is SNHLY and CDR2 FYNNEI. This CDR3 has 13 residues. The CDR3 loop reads CASRGQSNQPQHF. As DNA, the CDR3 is TGTGCCAGCAGGGGACAGTCCAATCAGCCCCAGCATTTT.

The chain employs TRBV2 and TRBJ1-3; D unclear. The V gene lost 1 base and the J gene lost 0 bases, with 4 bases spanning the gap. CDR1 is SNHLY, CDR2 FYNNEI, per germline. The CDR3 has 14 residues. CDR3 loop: CASSEVSSGNTIYF. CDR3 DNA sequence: TGTGCCAGCAGTGAAGTAAGCTCTGGAAACACCATATATTTT.

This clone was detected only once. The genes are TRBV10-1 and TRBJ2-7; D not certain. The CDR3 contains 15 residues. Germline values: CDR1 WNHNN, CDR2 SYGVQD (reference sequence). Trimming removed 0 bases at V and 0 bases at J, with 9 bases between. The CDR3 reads CASSESTVSSYEQYF. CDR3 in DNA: TGCGCCAGCAGTGAGTCGACGGTCAGCTCCTACGAGCAGTACTTC.

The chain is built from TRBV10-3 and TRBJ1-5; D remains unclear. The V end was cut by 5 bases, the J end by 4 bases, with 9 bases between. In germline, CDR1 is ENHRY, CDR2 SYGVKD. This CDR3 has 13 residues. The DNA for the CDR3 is TGTGCCATCAGTCCCGCCGGAAATCAGCCCCAGCATTTT. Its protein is CAISPAGNQPQHF.

CDR3 loop: CASSPGASGANVLTF. The CDR3 DNA reads TGTGCCAGCAGTCCGGGGGCCTCTGGGGCCAACGTCCTGACTTTC. This sequence joins TRBV2 and TRBJ2-6; D possibly matches TRBD1 or TRBD2 (6 bases each). Germline CDR1 is SNHLY and CDR2 is FYNNEI. The CDR3 is 15 amino acids. Trimming shortened V by 5 bases and J by 0 bases, and 8 bases separated the two germline ends.

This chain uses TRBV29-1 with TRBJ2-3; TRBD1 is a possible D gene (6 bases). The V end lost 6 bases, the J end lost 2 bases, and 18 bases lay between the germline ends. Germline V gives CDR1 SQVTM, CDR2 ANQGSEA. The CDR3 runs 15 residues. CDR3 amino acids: CSVPSAAGVTDTQYF. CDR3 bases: TGCAGCGTCCCTTCTGCGGCAGGGGTCACAGATACGCAGTATTTT.

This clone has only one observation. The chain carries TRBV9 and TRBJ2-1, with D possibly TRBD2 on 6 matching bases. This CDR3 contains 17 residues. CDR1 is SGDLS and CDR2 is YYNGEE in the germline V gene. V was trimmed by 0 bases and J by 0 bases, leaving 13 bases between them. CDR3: CASSVGLASSSYNEQFF. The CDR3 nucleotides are TGTGCCAGCAGCGTAGGTCTAGCGTCTAGCTCCTACAATGAGCAGTTCTTC.

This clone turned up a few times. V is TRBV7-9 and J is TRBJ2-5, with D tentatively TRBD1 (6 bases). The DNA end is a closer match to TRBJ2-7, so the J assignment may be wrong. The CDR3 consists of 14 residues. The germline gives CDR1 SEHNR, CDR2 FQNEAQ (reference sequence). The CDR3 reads CASSLGDTTYEQYF. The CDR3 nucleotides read TGTGCCAGCAGCTTAGGGGACACTACCTACGAGCAGTACTTC.

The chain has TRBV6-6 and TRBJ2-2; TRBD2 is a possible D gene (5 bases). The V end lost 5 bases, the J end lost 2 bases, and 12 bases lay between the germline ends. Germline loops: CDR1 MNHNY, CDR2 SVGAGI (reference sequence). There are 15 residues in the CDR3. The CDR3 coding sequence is TGTGCCAGCAGTCGGGGAGATCCAAACACCGGGGAGCTGTTTTTT. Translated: CASSRGDPNTGELFF.

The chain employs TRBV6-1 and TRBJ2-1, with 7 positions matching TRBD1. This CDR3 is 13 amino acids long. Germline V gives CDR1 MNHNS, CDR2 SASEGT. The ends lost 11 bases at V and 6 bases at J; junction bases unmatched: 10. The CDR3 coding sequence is TGTGCCGCCAGTGAATACAGGGGCAATGAGCAGTTCTTC. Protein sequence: CAASEYRGNEQFF.

CDR3 sequence reads: CASSPGLRYGYTF. CDR3 DNA: TGTGCCAGCAGCCCTGGACTGCGCTATGGCTACACCTTC. The chain recombines TRBV7-6 with TRBJ1-2; no definite D call. CDR3 size: 13 residues. Germline CDR1 and CDR2: SGHVS and FNYEAQ. V gave up 5 bases and J gave up 4 bases, with 11 bases separating them.

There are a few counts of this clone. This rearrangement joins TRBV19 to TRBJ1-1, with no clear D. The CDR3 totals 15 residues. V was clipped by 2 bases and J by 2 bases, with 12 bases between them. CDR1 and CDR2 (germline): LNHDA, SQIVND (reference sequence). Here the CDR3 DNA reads TGTGCCAGTAGTATATCGCCGACGGGAAACACTGAAGCTTTCTTT. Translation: CASSISPTGNTEAFF.

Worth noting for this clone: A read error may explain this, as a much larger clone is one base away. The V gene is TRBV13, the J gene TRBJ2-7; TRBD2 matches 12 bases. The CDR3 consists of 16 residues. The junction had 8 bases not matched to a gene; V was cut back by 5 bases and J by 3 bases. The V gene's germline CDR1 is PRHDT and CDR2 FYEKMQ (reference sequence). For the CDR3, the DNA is TGTGCCAGCAGCCCTAGCGGGAGGGCCGTGGGCTACGAGCAGTACTTC. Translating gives CASSPSGRAVGYEQYF.

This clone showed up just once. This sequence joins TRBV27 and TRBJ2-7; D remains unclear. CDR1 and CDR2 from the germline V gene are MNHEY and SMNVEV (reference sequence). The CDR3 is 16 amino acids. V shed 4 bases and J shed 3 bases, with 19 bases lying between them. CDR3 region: CASSSLAPPPRYEQYF. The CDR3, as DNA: TGTGCCAGCAGTTCTCTCGCTCCCCCACCGCGCTACGAGCAGTACTTC.

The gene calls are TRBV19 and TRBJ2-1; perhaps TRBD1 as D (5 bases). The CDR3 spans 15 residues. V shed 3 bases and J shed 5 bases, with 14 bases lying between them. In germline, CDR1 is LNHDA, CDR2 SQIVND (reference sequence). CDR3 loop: CASSIGARTDNEQFF. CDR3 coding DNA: TGTGCCAGTAGTATTGGGGCACGGACCGACAATGAGCAGTTCTTC.

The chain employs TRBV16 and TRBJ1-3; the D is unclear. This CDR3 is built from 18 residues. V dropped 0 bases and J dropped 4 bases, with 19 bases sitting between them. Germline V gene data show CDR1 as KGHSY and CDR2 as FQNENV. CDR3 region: CASSQSSYPLRGGNTIYF. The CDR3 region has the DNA TGTGCCAGCAGCCAATCGAGTTACCCATTGCGAGGAGGAAACACCATATATTTT.

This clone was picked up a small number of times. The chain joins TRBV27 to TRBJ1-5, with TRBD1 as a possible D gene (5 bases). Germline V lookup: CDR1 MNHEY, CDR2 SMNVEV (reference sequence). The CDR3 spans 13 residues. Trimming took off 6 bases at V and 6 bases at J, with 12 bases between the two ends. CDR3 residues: CASSPAGGQPQHF. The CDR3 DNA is TGTGCCAGCAGCCCAGCCGGGGGTCAGCCCCAGCATTTT.

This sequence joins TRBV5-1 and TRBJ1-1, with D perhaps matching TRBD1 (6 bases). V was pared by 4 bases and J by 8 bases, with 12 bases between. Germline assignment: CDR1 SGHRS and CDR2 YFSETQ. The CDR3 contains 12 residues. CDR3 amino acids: CASSPGHPEAFF. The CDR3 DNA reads TGCGCCAGCAGCCCGGGACACCCCGAAGCTTTCTTT.

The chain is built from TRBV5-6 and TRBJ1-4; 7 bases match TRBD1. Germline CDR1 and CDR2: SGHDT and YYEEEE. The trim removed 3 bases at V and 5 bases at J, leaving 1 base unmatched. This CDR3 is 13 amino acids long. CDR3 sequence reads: CASSWGQNEKLFF. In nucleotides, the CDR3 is TGTGCCAGCAGCTGGGGACAGAATGAAAAACTGTTTTTT.

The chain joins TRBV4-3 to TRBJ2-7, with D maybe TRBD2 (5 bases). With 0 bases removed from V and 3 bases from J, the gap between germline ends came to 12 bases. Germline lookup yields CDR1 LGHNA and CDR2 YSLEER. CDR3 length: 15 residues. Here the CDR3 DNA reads TGCGCCAGCAGCCAAGATTCGGGGTCAGACTACGAGCAGTACTTC. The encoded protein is CASSQDSGSDYEQYF.

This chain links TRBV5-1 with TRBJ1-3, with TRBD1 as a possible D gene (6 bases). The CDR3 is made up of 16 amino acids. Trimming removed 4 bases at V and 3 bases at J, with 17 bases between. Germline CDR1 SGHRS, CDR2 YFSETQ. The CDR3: CASSGTQGSGGNTIYF. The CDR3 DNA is TGCGCCAGCAGCGGGACACAAGGATCAGGTGGAAACACCATATATTTT.

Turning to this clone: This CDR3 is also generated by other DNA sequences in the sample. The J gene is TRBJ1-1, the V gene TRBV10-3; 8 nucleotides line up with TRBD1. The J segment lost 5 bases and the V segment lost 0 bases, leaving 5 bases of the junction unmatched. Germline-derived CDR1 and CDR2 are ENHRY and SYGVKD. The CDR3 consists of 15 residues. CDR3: CAISESIQGGTEAFF. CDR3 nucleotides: TGTGCCATCAGTGAGTCGATACAGGGGGGGACTGAAGCTTTCTTT.

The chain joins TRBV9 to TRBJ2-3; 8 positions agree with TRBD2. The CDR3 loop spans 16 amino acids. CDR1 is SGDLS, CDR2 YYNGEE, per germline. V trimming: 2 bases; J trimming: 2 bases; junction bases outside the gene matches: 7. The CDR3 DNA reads TGTGCCAGCAGCGTTGACAGCGGGAGAGTCACAGATACGCAGTATTTT. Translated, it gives CASSVDSGRVTDTQYF.

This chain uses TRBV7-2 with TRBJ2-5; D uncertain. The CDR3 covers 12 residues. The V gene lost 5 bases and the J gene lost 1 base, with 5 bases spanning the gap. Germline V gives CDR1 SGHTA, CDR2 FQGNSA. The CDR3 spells CASSQSQETQYF. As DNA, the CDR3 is TGTGCCAGCAGCCAGAGCCAAGAGACCCAGTACTTC.

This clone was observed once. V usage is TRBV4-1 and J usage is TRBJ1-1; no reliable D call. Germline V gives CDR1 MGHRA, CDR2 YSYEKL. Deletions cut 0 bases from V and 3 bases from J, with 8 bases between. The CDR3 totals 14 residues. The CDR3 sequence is CASSQDREYTEAFF. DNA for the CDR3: TGCGCCAGCAGCCAAGATCGCGAGTACACTGAAGCTTTCTTT.

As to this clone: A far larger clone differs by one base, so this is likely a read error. CDR3: CAWSPIRGTAKAFF. CDR3 nucleotides: TGTGCCTGGAGTCCCATAAGGGGCACAGCTAAAGCTTTCTTT. This chain connects TRBV30 to TRBJ1-1; D is perhaps TRBD1 (5 bases). The CDR3 length is 14 residues. From germline, CDR1 is GTSNPN and CDR2 SVGIG (reference sequence). Trimming shortened V by 2 bases and J by 9 bases, and 19 bases separated the two germline ends.

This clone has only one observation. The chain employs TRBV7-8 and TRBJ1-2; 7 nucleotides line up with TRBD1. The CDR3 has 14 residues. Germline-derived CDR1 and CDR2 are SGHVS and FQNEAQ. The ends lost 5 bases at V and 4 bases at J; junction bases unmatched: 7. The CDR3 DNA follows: TGTGCCAGCAGCCCAGGGGGGGCCGGCTATGGCTACACCTTC. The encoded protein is CASSPGGAGYGYTF.